This paragraph covers one TCR beta chain sequence. Germline V gene data show CDR1 as LNHNV and CDR2 as YYDKDF (reference sequence). The CDR3 has 14 residues. J was trimmed by 6 bases and V by 3 bases; bases with no gene match: 4. These data originate in a study of blood T cell repertoires in COVID-19. Study overall: PBMCs, B-cell-depleted T cells, or T cells were the source of the cDNA or gDNA that made up the material.

Some clones are missing from TCRdb's copy, which holds only in-frame ones; the method was immunoSEQ multiplex PCR. Of 55,000 to 75,000 clones listed, 87% are singletons. Sequencing used peripheral blood. This TCR was recovered from a man in his fifties with active COVID-19. This sequence joins TRBV15 and TRBJ1-2; 10 nucleotides agree with TRBD1. The CDR3, as DNA: TGTGCCACCAGCAGGACAGGGGGCTTCGATGGCTACACCTTC. Translated: CATSRTGGFDGYTF.